This TCR beta chain was captured by sequencing in a study of vaccination effects on CD4 cells after COVID-19. On this clone itself: What it recognizes is unknown.

The V and J ends lost 0 bases and 0 bases respectively, with 7 bases between them. Germline assignment: CDR1 SGHDT and CDR2 YYEEEE. The CDR3 is made up of 15 amino acids. After more than 8 days in culture, the CD4+ T cells were isolated. Assay used: immunoSEQ multiplex PCR; TCRdb lists only in-frame clones, some missing. The repertoire includes about 72,000 clones, around 77% of them detected once, and under 2.5% sits in the top ten. The chain links TRBV5-6 to TRBJ1-3, with D unresolved. The sequence was collected from a human donor who received a COVID-19 vaccine. Sequences were derived from CD4+ T cells from PBMCs cultured without peptide, sampled before COVID-19 vaccination. In nucleotides, the CDR3 is TGTGCCAGCAGCTTGGGGTTCAACTCTGGAAACACCATATATTTT. This gives the protein CASSLGFNSGNTIYF.